One and the same sample provided the 6 T cell receptor beta chains below, sequenced in a study of CD8+CD57+ T cells in acquired aplastic anemia. It was patients with CD8+CD57+ cell expansion by flow cytometry who were chosen for sequencing. Genomic DNA, the template, was used for profiling of the TCR beta VDJ and CDR3. TCRdb independently ran MiXCR on the reads; one entry per CDR3 protein. Counted here are about 180,000 distinct CDR3 sequences, almost 50% occurring once; the ten biggest clones make up 10% to 15%. Sequenced material: sorted CD4+, CD8+, or CD8+CD57+ T cells (not recorded which) from PBMCs. The receptor set was obtained from a human donor with aplastic anemia.

V usage is TRBV11-2 and J usage is TRBJ2-6; maybe TRBD1 (5 bases). Germline loops: CDR1 SGHAT, CDR2 FQNNGV. V was cut by 4 bases and J by 6 bases, with 16 bases left in between. This CDR3 has 16 amino acids. The CDR3 here is CASSSRVPLEANVLTF. As DNA, the CDR3 is TGTGCCAGCAGCTCCAGGGTACCTCTAGAGGCCAACGTCCTGACTTTC. The whole variable domain, remainder taken from reference TRBV11-2 and TRBJ2-6, is EAGVAQSPRYKIIEKRQSVAFWCNPISGHATLYWYQQILGQGPKLLIQFQNNGVVDDSQLPKDRFSAERLKGVDSTLKIQPAKLEDSAVYLCASSSRVPLEANVLTFGAGSRLTVL.

The chain is built from TRBV18 and TRBJ2-1, with 11 bases lining up with TRBD2. CDR1 KGHSH and CDR2 LQKENI come from the germline V gene. The CDR3 totals 16 residues. After removal of 8 bases from V and 6 bases from J, the junction contained 12 bases not matched to a gene. CDR3 DNA: TGTGCCAGCACCTATCTAAAAGGGACTAGCGGCAATGAGCAGTTCTTC. Protein: CASTYLKGTSGNEQFF.

This chain links TRBV6-2 or TRBV6-3 with TRBJ2-2; weak D call: TRBD2 (5 bases). CDR1 and CDR2 from the germline V gene are MNHEY and SVGEGT. This CDR3 is 14 amino acids long. Trimming removed 6 bases at V and 2 bases at J, with 10 bases between. The CDR3 nucleotides are TGTGCCAGCAGCCAAGACTATAACACCGGGGAGCTGTTTTTT. Protein sequence: CASSQDYNTGELFF.

This clonotype has only a few counts. The J gene is TRBJ2-3, the V gene TRBV20-1; D uncertain. The CDR3 runs 15 residues. The germline V gene has CDR1 DFQATT and CDR2 SNEGSKA (reference sequence). Trimming pared 1 base from V and 1 base from J, leaving 12 bases between. The CDR3 DNA sequence: TGCAGTGCTAGAGCTAGTAGTGTGGGCACAGATACGCAGTATTTT. This gives the protein CSARASSVGTDTQYF.

This clonotype occurred a few times. The gene calls are TRBV24-1 and TRBJ1-4, with 7 bases matching TRBD1. The V gene's germline CDR1 is KGHDR and CDR2 SFDVKD. The CDR3 spans 14 residues. The V gene end was trimmed by 11 bases and the J gene end by 7 bases; junction bases not matched to a gene: 12. CDR3 residues: CAIGSRDSPEKLFF. The CDR3 bases are TGTGCCATCGGTAGCCGGGACAGCCCTGAAAAACTGTTTTTT.

With respect to this clonotype: An end of the junction does not agree with germline; a read error may underlie this. J is TRBJ2-5 and V is TRBV14; D unclear. Per germline, CDR1 SGHDN and CDR2 FVKESK. The CDR3 has 11 residues. The DNA of the CDR3 is TGCGCCAGCAGCCACCAAGAGACCCTGTACTTC. Protein sequence: CASSHQETLYF. The full variable domain, with the rest looked up from reference TRBV14 and TRBJ2-5, is EAGVTQFPSHSVIEKGQTVTLRCDPISGHDNLYWYRRVMGKEIKFLLHFVKESKQDESGMPNNRFLAERTGGTYSTLKVQPAELEDSGVYFCASSHQETLYFGPGTRLLVL.